Detailed here is one T cell receptor (beta chain). The assay was immunoSEQ multiplex PCR, and TCRdb's table has in-frame clones only and misses some. The sample contains 150,000 to 180,000 clones, approximately 96% of which appear only once. V lost 4 bases to trimming and J lost 0 bases; unmatched junction nucleotides: 11. Germline V gene lookup returns CDR1 SGHDT and CDR2 YYEEEE. The CDR3 runs to 19 residues. The data originate from a study of control samples from healthy donors and cancer patients. This TCR was sampled from a man between 35 and 55 years old in good health. J is TRBJ2-3 and V is TRBV5-6; 13 bases match TRBD2. Sequencing used blood. The CDR3 DNA follows: TGTGCCAGCAGCAACACCGGGACTAGCGGGGCCCCTAGCACAGATACGCAGTATTTT. Translated: CASSNTGTSGAPSTDTQYF.